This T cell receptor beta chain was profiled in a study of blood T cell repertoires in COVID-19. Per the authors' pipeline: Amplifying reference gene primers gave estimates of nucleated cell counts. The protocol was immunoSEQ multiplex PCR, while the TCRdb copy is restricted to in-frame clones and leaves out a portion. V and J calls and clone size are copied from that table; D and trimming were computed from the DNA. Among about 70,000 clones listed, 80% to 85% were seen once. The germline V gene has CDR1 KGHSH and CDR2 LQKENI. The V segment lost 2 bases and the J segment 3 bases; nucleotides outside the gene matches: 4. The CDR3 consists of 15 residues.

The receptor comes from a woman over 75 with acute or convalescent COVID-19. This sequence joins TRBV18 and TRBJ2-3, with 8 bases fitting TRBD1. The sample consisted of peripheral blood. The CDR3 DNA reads TGTGCCAGCTCACCAGTAGGACAGGGAACAGATACGCAGTATTTT. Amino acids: CASSPVGQGTDTQYF.